The 26 T cell receptor beta chains presented below share a single source sample, sequenced in a study of beta chain features in type 1 diabetes. Investigators reverse transcribed all isolated RNA, so they sequenced expressed TCRB transcripts. Sequenced by immunoSEQ multiplex PCR; TCRdb stores in-frame clones only, minus some. Of under 950,000 clones in the sample, about 17% were seen once. Specimen: naive CD4+ T cells from blood. These receptors came from a woman under 30 in good health.

This chain links TRBV5-4 with TRBJ2-5; 9 bases align to TRBD1. There are 18 residues in the CDR3. CDR1 and CDR2 (germline): SGHNT, YYREEE (reference sequence). With V trimmed by 1 base and J by 5 bases, 15 bases remained unmatched. The CDR3 nucleotides are TGTGCCAGCAGCTTGAGCCTAGGGCTCCGGGACAGGGACGAGACCCAGTACTTC. Translation: CASSLSLGLRDRDETQYF.

The chain carries TRBV18 and TRBJ1-4; the D gene is possibly TRBD1 (6 bases). The CDR3 is made up of 15 amino acids. The V end lost 6 bases, the J end lost 1 base, and 12 bases lay between the germline ends. CDR1 is KGHSH and CDR2 is LQKENI in the germline V gene. In DNA form, the CDR3 reads TGTGCCAGCTCCCTCAACAGGGTAACTAATGAAAAACTGTTTTTT. Its translation: CASSLNRVTNEKLFF.

This chain joins TRBV5-6 and TRBJ2-5, with D possibly being TRBD2 (5 bases). The V gene's germline CDR1 is SGHDT and CDR2 YYEEEE. The CDR3 loop spans 14 amino acids. Trimming left V 0 bases short and J 4 bases short, with 10 bases between. The CDR3 bases are TGTGCCAGCAGCTTGGGGGGAGCGAGAGAGACCCAGTACTTC. This sequence encodes CASSLGGARETQYF. Full variable domain (outside the CDR3, taken from reference TRBV5-6 and TRBJ2-5): DAGVTQSPTHLIKTRGQQVTLRCSPKSGHDTVSWYQQALGQGPQFIFQYYEEEERQRGNFPDRFSGHQFPNYSSELNVNALLLGDSALYLCASSLGGARETQYFGPGTRLLVL.

This chain's CDR3 is CASTPRGIAGDPHYNEQFF. The CDR3 region has the DNA TGTGCCAGTACCCCCCGAGGGATAGCGGGAGACCCGCATTACAATGAGCAGTTCTTC. The chain uses TRBV19 and TRBJ2-1; the match to TRBD2 covers 9 bases. Per the germline V gene, CDR1 is LNHDA and CDR2 is SQIVND (reference sequence). The trim removed 7 bases at V and 4 bases at J, leaving 20 bases unmatched. This CDR3 is built from 19 residues.

The chain has TRBV7-9 and TRBJ2-3, with TRBD1 as a possible D gene (6 bases). V lost 5 bases, J lost 1 base, and 13 bases lay in between. CDR1 is SEHNR and CDR2 is FQNEAQ in the germline V gene (reference sequence). The CDR3 spans 15 residues. The CDR3 region is CASSQKEGGTDTQYF. In DNA form, the CDR3 reads TGTGCCAGCAGCCAAAAAGAGGGGGGCACAGATACGCAGTATTTT.

The chain couples TRBV7-2 to TRBJ2-7, with a tentative D call TRBD1 (5 bases). Looked up from germline, CDR1 is SGHTA and CDR2 is FQGNSA. The CDR3 extends over 15 amino acids. Between the trimmed V and J ends, which lost 1 base and 2 bases, there was a span of 12 bases. This chain's CDR3 is CASSLVLGQTYEQYF. In nucleotides, the CDR3 is TGTGCCAGCAGCTTAGTTTTGGGGCAGACCTACGAGCAGTACTTC. Full variable domain (missing parts from reference TRBV7-2 and TRBJ2-7): GAGVSQSPSNKVTEKGKDVELRCDPISGHTALYWYRQSLGQGLEFLIYFQGNSAPDKSGLPSDRFSAERTGGSVSTLTIQRTQQEDSAVYLCASSLVLGQTYEQYFGPGTRLTVT.

V is TRBV5-1 and J is TRBJ2-2; D is possibly TRBD1 (6 bases). The CDR3 covers 15 residues. V lost 4 bases and J 3 bases, leaving 13 bases between the germline ends. CDR1 and CDR2 (germline): SGHRS, YFSETQ. CDR3 sequence reads: CASSPGTWDTGELFF. CDR3 coding DNA: TGCGCCAGCAGCCCGGGGACATGGGACACCGGGGAGCTGTTTTTT.

This chain joins TRBV28 and TRBJ2-5, with 10 bases identical to TRBD2. Germline CDR1 is MDHEN and CDR2 is SYDVKM. The CDR3 covers 13 residues. With V trimmed by 6 bases and J by 5 bases, 3 bases remained unmatched. CDR3 protein: CASRLAGAETQYF. CDR3 coding DNA: TGTGCCAGCAGGCTAGCGGGAGCCGAGACCCAGTACTTC.

The gene calls are TRBV7-2 and TRBJ2-5, with D unresolved. V shed 3 bases and J shed 5 bases, with 10 bases lying between them. The germline V gene has CDR1 SGHTA and CDR2 FQGNSA. This CDR3 has 13 amino acids. CDR3 nucleotides: TGTGCCAGCAGCTTCGGTCACCGGGAGACCCAGTACTTC. Protein product: CASSFGHRETQYF.

The chain has TRBV7-3 and TRBJ2-3; 9 bases are shared with TRBD1. In germline, CDR1 is SGHTA, CDR2 FQGTGA. The CDR3 runs to 15 residues. V shed 5 bases and J 6 bases; nucleotides not matched to a gene: 9. The CDR3 sequence is CASSLVPGQGDTQYF. The CDR3 region has the DNA TGTGCCAGCAGCCTAGTTCCCGGACAGGGGGATACGCAGTATTTT. Using reference TRBV7-3 and TRBJ2-3 for the parts outside the CDR3, the full variable domain is GAGVSQTPSNKVTEKGKYVELRCDPISGHTALYWYRQSLGQGPEFLIYFQGTGAADDSGLPNDRFFAVRPEGSVSTLKIQRTERGDSAVYLCASSLVPGQGDTQYFGPGTRLTVL.

This clone is a singleton in its sample. The V call is TRBV27, the J call TRBJ1-4; no clear D. V lost 4 bases and J 0 bases, leaving 12 bases between the germline ends. The CDR3 is made up of 16 amino acids. In germline, CDR1 is MNHEY, CDR2 SMNVEV (reference sequence). As DNA, the CDR3 is TGTGCCAGCAGTTCGGGTTTAGTTGCAACTAATGAAAAACTGTTTTTT. It yields the protein CASSSGLVATNEKLFF.

The chain combines TRBV11-2 with TRBJ2-1; 7 nucleotides line up with TRBD2. CDR3 length: 14 residues. After removal of 5 bases from V and 8 bases from J, the junction contained 9 bases not matched to a gene. The germline CDR1 and CDR2 sequences are SGHAT and FQNNGV. The chain's CDR3 is CASSPWGGSHEQFF. The CDR3 DNA reads TGTGCCAGCAGCCCATGGGGCGGGAGCCATGAGCAGTTCTTC.

This clone was found a few times. The gene calls are TRBV10-3 and TRBJ2-5; TRBD1 might be the D (7 bases). The CDR3 totals 16 residues. The germline V gene encodes CDR1 ENHRY and CDR2 SYGVKD. V lost 0 bases and J lost 5, with 16 bases in between. CDR3 sequence: CAISESPAGGGETQYF. Here the CDR3 DNA reads TGTGCCATCAGTGAGTCCCCGGCAGGGGGAGGCGAGACCCAGTACTTC.

This sequence joins TRBV28 and TRBJ2-5; 7 bases fit TRBD1. The end of the DNA aligns better with TRBJ2-7, so the J call may be wrong. In germline, CDR1 is MDHEN, CDR2 SYDVKM. The CDR3 is 14 amino acids. The CDR3 region has the DNA TGTGCCAGCGTTATCCGGACAGGTGGGGACGAGCAGTACTTC. As protein: CASVIRTGGDEQYF.

The chain combines TRBV7-2 with TRBJ1-1; 7 bases align to TRBD1. The CDR3 has 16 amino acids. V gave up 1 base and J gave up 6 bases; unmatched junction bases: 11. The germline V gene has CDR1 SGHTA and CDR2 FQGNSA. The CDR3 is CASSLGFSRGLAEAFF. The DNA for the CDR3 is TGTGCCAGCAGCTTAGGGTTCAGTAGGGGGCTGGCTGAAGCTTTCTTT.

This clone was recorded a few times. CDR3 region: CASSQDKMETQYF. The CDR3 DNA follows: TGTGCCAGCAGCCAAGATAAGATGGAAACGCAGTATTTT. The chain is built from TRBV5-4 and TRBJ2-3; D is undetermined. Looked up from germline, CDR1 is SGHNT and CDR2 is YYREEE (reference sequence). The CDR3 totals 13 residues. V was pared by 4 bases and J by 9 bases, with 15 bases between.

This clone was observed a handful of times. The rearrangement joins TRBV14 to TRBJ2-2, with 9 bases identical to TRBD2. J lost 6 bases, V lost 4 bases, and 6 bases had no gene match. This CDR3 comprises 15 residues. Per the germline V gene, CDR1 is SGHDN and CDR2 is FVKESK. Written as DNA, the CDR3 is TGTGCCAGCAGCCGAGGGACTAGCTACGCCGGGGAGCTGTTTTTT. Its translation is CASSRGTSYAGELFF.

This clone has a handful of counts. The chain uses TRBV25-1 and TRBJ1-1; the match to TRBD1 covers 11 bases. The CDR3 has 15 residues. Germline V gene data show CDR1 as MGHDK and CDR2 as SYGVNS. The junction had 6 bases not matched to a gene; V was cut back by 5 bases and J by 4 bases. CDR3: CASSKIGTGGTEAFF. CDR3 sequence (DNA): TGTGCCAGCAGTAAAATCGGGACAGGGGGCACTGAAGCTTTCTTT. Full variable domain (outside the CDR3, taken from reference TRBV25-1 and TRBJ1-1): EADIYQTPRYLVIGTGKKITLECSQTMGHDKMYWYQQDPGMELHLIHYSYGVNSTEKGDLSSESTVSRIRTEHFPLTLESARPSHTSQYLCASSKIGTGGTEAFFGQGTRLTVV.

This chain uses TRBV5-1 with TRBJ1-1; D possibly corresponds to TRBD1 (6 bases). V dropped 2 bases and J dropped 4 bases, with 15 bases sitting between them. The CDR3 runs 15 residues. Per the germline V gene, CDR1 is SGHRS and CDR2 is YFSETQ. The CDR3, as DNA: TGCGCCAGCAGCTTCGTCCACCAAGGGGGCACTGAAGCTTTCTTT. This sequence encodes CASSFVHQGGTEAFF.

This clone was counted only a few times. The junction does not match germline at one end; this may be a read error. The rearrangement joins TRBV7-7 to TRBJ2-1; maybe TRBD1 (7 bases). The germline CDR1 and CDR2 sequences are SSHAT and FNYEAQ (reference sequence). The CDR3 covers 15 residues. The CDR3 here is CASSSGGPPHNEQFF. The DNA of the CDR3 is TGTGCTAGCAGCTCAGGGGGGCCTCCGCACAATGAGCAGTTCTTC.

This clone was counted only a few times. The chain joins TRBV10-3 to TRBJ2-7; the D is unclear. Germline CDR1 ENHRY, CDR2 SYGVKD. Trimming removed 0 bases from V and 6 bases from J, with 9 bases in between. This CDR3 is 13 amino acids long. The CDR3 region has the DNA TGTGCCATCAGTGAGTCCTGGGGTACCGAGCAGTACTTC. Protein product: CAISESWGTEQYF.

This clone was seen a handful of times. This chain joins TRBV20-1 and TRBJ2-1; TRBD2 matches 8 bases. Germline assignment: CDR1 DFQATT and CDR2 SNEGSKA (reference sequence). The CDR3 loop spans 11 amino acids. V trimming: 6 bases; J trimming: 10 bases; junction bases outside the gene matches: 5. DNA of the CDR3: TGCAGTGCGGCGGGACTAGAAGAGCAGTTCTTC. Residues: CSAAGLEEQFF.

The CDR3 region has the DNA TGTGCCAGCACCACCCCGAGGGCAGCGAGAATCAATCAGCCCCAGCATTTT. Translation: CASTTPRAARINQPQHF. The genes are TRBV28 and TRBJ1-5; D is unclear. This CDR3 region has 17 residues. V lost 7 bases and J 3 bases, leaving 22 bases between the germline ends. Germline loops: CDR1 MDHEN, CDR2 SYDVKM.

The gene calls are TRBV7-3 and TRBJ2-2; D is perhaps TRBD2 (6 bases). Germline values: CDR1 SGHTA, CDR2 FQGTGA. The CDR3 has 16 residues. Between the trimmed V and J ends, which lost 1 base and 6 bases, there was a span of 15 bases. This CDR3 is CASSLNGPGLSGELFF. CDR3 sequence (DNA): TGTGCCAGCAGCTTAAACGGACCGGGACTCTCCGGGGAGCTGTTTTTT.

This clone has only a few counts. The chain carries TRBV5-4 and TRBJ1-4; D might be TRBD1 (5 bases). Between the trimmed V and J ends, which lost 4 bases and 0 bases, there was a span of 10 bases. The germline CDR1 and CDR2 sequences are SGHNT and YYREEE (reference sequence). This CDR3 is 15 amino acids long. This chain's CDR3 is CASSPDRATNEKLFF. CDR3 coding DNA: TGTGCCAGCAGCCCCGACAGAGCAACTAATGAAAAACTGTTTTTT.

This clone was seen more than once but under ten times. This chain joins TRBV7-9 and TRBJ2-1, with 10 bases lining up with TRBD2. CDR1 is SEHNR and CDR2 is FQNEAQ in the germline V gene (reference sequence). V was clipped by 5 bases and J by 7 bases; unmatched bases: 17. The length of the CDR3 is 18 residues. In DNA, the CDR3 is TGTGCCAGCAGCCCCAGAGGACAATCGCTAGCGGGAGAAAATGAGCAGTTCTTC. Protein product: CASSPRGQSLAGENEQFF.